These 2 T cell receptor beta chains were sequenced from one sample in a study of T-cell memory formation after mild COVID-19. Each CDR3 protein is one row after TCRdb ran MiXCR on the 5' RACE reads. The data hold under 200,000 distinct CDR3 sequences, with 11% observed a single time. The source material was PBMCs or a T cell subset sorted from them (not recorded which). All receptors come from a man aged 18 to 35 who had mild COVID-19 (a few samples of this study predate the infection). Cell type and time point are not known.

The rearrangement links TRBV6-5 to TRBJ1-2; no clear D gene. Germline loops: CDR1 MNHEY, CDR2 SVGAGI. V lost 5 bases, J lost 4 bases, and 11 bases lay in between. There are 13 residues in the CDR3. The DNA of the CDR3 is TGTGCCAGCAGTCCCGACACACTCTATGGCTACACCTTC. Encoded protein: CASSPDTLYGYTF.

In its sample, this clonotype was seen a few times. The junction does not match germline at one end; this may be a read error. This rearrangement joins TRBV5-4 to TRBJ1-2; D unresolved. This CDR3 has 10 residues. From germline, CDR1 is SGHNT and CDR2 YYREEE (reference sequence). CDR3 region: CASSLTDGNF. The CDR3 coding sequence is TGTGCCAGCAGCTTGACGGATGGGAACTTC. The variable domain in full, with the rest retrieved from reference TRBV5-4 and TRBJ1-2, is ETGVTQSPTHLIKTRGQQVTLRCSSQSGHNTVSWYQQALGQGPQFIFQYYREEENGRGNFPPRFSGLQFPNYSSELNVNALELDDSALYLCASSLTDGNFGSGTRLTVV.